This T cell receptor beta chain comes out of a study of T cell changes during pregnancy in multiple sclerosis. The ends lost 3 bases at V and 4 bases at J; junction bases unmatched: 7. The CDR3 is 15 amino acids. CDR1 SGHRS and CDR2 YFSETQ come from the germline V gene. Only in-frame clones appear in the TCRdb table, and some are missing; sequencing was by immunoSEQ multiplex PCR. The sample lists over 45,000 clones; 75% to 90% were seen once. V and J are TRBV5-1 and TRBJ1-1; the match to TRBD1 covers 9 bases. The sequenced sample was CD4+ T cells from peripheral blood mononuclear cells, obtained in the first trimester of pregnancy. This clonotype was obtained from a female donor with multiple sclerosis, enrolled in a pregnancy study. CDR3 nucleotide sequence: TGCGCCAGCAGCTACGGACAGGGGTGGGGCACTGAAGCTTTCTTT. Translation: CASSYGQGWGTEAFF.